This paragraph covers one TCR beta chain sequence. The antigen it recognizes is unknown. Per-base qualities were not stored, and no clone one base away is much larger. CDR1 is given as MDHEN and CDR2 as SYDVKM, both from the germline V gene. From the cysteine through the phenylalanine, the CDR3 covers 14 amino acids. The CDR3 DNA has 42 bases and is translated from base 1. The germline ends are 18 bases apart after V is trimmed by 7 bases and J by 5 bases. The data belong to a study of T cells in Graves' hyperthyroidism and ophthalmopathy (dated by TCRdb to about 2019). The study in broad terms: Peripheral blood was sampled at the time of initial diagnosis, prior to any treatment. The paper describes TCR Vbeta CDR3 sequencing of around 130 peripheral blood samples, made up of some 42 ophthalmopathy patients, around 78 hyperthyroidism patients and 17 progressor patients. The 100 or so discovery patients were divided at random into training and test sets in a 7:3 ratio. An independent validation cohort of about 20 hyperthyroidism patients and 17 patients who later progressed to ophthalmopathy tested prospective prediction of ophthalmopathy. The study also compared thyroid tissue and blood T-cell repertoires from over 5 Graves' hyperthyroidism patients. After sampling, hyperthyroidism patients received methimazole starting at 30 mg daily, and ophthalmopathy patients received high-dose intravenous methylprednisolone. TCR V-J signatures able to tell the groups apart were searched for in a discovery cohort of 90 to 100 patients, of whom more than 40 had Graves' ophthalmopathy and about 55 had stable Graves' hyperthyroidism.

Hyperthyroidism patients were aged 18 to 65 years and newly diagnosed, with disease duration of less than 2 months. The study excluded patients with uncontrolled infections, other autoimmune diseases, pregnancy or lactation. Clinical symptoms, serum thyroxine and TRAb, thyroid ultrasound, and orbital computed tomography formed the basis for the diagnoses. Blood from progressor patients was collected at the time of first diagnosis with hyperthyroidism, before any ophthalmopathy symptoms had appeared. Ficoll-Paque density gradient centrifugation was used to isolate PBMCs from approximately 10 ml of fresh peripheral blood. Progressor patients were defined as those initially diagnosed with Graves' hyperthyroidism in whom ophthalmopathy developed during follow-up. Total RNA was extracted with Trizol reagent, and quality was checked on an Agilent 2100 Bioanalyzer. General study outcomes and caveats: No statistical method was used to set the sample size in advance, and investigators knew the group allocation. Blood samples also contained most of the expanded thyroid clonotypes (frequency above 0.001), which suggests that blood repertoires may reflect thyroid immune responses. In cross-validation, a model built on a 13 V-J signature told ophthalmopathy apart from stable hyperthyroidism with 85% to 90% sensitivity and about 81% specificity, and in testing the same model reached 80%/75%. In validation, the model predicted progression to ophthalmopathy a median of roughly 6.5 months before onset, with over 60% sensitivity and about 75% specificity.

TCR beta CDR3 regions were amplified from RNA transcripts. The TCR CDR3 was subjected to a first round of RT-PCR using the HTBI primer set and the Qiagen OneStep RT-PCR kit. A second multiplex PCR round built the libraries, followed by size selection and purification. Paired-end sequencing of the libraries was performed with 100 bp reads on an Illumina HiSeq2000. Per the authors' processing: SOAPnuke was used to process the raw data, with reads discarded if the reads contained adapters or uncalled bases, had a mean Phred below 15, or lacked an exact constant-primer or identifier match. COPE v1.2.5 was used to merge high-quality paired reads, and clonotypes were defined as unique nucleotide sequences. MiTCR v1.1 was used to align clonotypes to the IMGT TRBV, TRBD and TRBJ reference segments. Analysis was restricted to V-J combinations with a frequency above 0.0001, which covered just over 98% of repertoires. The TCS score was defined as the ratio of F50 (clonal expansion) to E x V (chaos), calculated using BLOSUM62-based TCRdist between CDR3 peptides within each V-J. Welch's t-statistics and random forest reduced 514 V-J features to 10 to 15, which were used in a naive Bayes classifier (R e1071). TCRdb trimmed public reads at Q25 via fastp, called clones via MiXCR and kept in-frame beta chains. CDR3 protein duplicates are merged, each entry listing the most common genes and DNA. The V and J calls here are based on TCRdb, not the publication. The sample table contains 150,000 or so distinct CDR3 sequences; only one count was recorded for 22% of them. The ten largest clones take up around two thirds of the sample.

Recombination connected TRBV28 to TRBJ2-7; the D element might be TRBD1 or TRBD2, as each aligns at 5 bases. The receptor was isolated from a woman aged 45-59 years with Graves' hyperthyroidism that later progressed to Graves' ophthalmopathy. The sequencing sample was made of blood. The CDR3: CASTDPGLSHEQYF. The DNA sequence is TGTGCCAGCACCGATCCGGGGCTGAGCCACGAGCAGTACTTC.